The rows below give T cell receptor beta chains drawn from one sample of a study of sequential checkpoint blockade in melanoma. Assay used: immunoSEQ multiplex PCR; TCRdb lists only in-frame clones, some missing. The data show roughly 8,400 clones, roughly nine tenths seen once. The sequencing used CD8+ T cells sorted from blood (inferred from file names), collected from a patient given nivolumab and ipilimumab in sequence. These TCRs come from a human donor with melanoma. Both conserved end residues are part of each CDR3. A D gene is named only where the DNA matches it firmly. Clone size is given for some rows only: seen once, a few or many times, or a class if the clone is expanded.

v_call	j_call	d_call	clone_size	cdr3_aa	cdr3_nt
TRBV19	TRBJ1-1	NA	NA	CASSLLWGVNTEAFF	TGTGCCAGTAGTCTCTTGTGGGGAGTGAACACTGAAGCTTTCTTT
TRBV7-2	TRBJ1-2	NA	few	CASSPGGEGYTF	TGTGCCAGCAGCCCAGGAGGGGAAGGCTACACCTTC
TRBV9	TRBJ1-1	NA	once	CASSVGGGGPEAFF	TGTGCCAGCAGCGTAGGAGGGGGGGGCCCTGAAGCTTTCTTT
TRBV5-4	TRBJ1-2	TRBD1	NA	CASSLDRGPDYTF	TGTGCCAGCAGCTTGGACAGGGGGCCTGACTACACCTTC
TRBV28	TRBJ1-1	NA	NA	CASSFVQRNTEAFF	TGTGCCAGCAGTTTTGTCCAGCGTAACACTGAAGCTTTCTTT
TRBV7-9	TRBJ1-1	NA	NA	CASSLGGGTEAFF	TGTGCCAGCAGCTTAGGAGGGGGCACTGAAGCTTTCTTT
TRBV7-3	TRBJ2-6	NA	NA	CASSRLDGANVLTF	TGTGCCAGCAGCAGACTAGATGGGGCCAACGTCCTGACTTTC
TRBV7-8	TRBJ1-5	NA	NA	CASSLALGGFYSNQPQHF	TGTGCCAGCAGCTTAGCTTTAGGGGGATTTTATAGCAATCAGCCCCAGCATTTT
TRBV19	TRBJ2-7	TRBD2	NA	CASSIGLAGAYEQYF	TGTGCCAGTAGTATAGGGCTAGCGGGGGCCTACGAGCAGTACTTC
TRBV27	TRBJ2-1	TRBD1	NA	CASFRRSGQGYNEQFF	TGTGCCAGCTTCAGACGGTCGGGACAGGGATACAATGAGCAGTTCTTC
TRBV4-2	TRBJ2-7	TRBD2	NA	CASSQGTSVSEQYF	TGTGCCAGCAGCCAGGGGACTAGCGTGAGCGAGCAGTACTTC
TRBV9	TRBJ1-1	NA	NA	CASSVGDRLPNTEAFF	TGTGCCAGCAGCGTAGGCGACAGGCTACCTAACACTGAAGCTTTCTTT
TRBV6-5	TRBJ1-2	TRBD1	NA	CASSYTGQGTGYTF	TGTGCCAGCAGTTACACGGGACAGGGGACTGGCTACACCTTC
TRBV11-2	TRBJ2-7	NA	once	CASSLHESYEQYF	TGTGCCAGCAGCTTACATGAGTCTTACGAGCAGTACTTC
TRBV7-9	TRBJ1-2	NA	once	CASSSGDGYTF	TGTGCCAGCAGCTCGGGGGATGGCTACACCTTC
TRBV27	TRBJ1-5	NA	NA	CASSLSNRYSNQPQHF	TGTGCCAGCAGTTTATCGAACAGGTATAGCAATCAGCCCCAGCATTTT
TRBV28	TRBJ1-5	NA	NA	CASSHGEFQPQHF	TGTGCCAGCAGCCATGGGGAGTTTCAGCCCCAGCATTTT
TRBV19	TRBJ1-3	NA	NA	CASSQDTSSGNTIYF	TGTGCCAGTTCACAGGATACAAGCTCTGGAAACACCATATATTTT
TRBV28	TRBJ2-7	TRBD2	NA	CASSTSAYEQYF	TGTGCCAGCAGTACTAGCGCTTACGAGCAGTACTTC
TRBV5-8	TRBJ1-1	NA	NA	CASSLGWQTEAFF	TGTGCCAGCAGCTTGGGGTGGCAGACTGAAGCTTTCTTT
TRBV7-3	TRBJ1-1	TRBD1	NA	CASSQTGGGLNTEAFF	TGTGCCAGCAGCCAAACAGGGGGTGGGCTGAACACTGAAGCTTTCTTT
TRBV6-5	TRBJ2-7	TRBD1	NA	CASKTQGANYEQYF	TGTGCCAGCAAAACACAGGGGGCTAACTACGAGCAGTACTTC
TRBV5-1	TRBJ1-1	NA	NA	CASNGENTEAFF	TGCGCCAGCAACGGAGAGAACACTGAAGCTTTCTTT
TRBV5-1	TRBJ1-1	NA	NA	CATRTDSLNTEAFF	TGCGCCACCAGAACGGACAGCTTGAACACTGAAGCTTTCTTT
TRBV6-5	TRBJ1-1	TRBD1	NA	CASSYGTGGYEAFF	TGTGCCAGCAGTTACGGGACAGGGGGCTATGAAGCTTTCTTT
TRBV9	TRBJ1-4	NA	NA	CASSPTDNEKLFF	TGTGCCAGCAGCCCGACAGACAATGAAAAACTGTTTTTT
TRBV30	TRBJ1-2	NA	NA	CAWTVGMRGYTF	TGTGCCTGGACGGTTGGCATGCGGGGCTACACCTTC
TRBV27	TRBJ2-7	NA	NA	CASSSGAKSYEQYF	TGTGCCAGCAGTTCTGGGGCCAAGTCCTACGAGCAGTACTTC
TRBV7-8	TRBJ1-1	NA	NA	CASSLDPGVNTEAFF	TGTGCCAGCAGCTTAGATCCAGGGGTGAACACTGAAGCTTTCTTT